A single sample gave rise to the 24 T cell receptor beta chains below, sequenced in a study of blood T cells in healthy people across ages. Through a sample-barcoded 5' primer and a J-beta primer mix, a second PCR was run for roughly 7 to 12 cycles. TCRdb reprocessed the 5' RACE reads via MiXCR and lists one record per CDR3 protein. The repertoire holds 800,000 or so distinct CDR3 sequences, with 20% to 25% as singletons. The sample was also reused in another study, on T cells of mothers and their children.

What was sequenced was blood. The receptors derive from a boy aged 5-17 years in good health.

The chain carries TRBV6-5 and TRBJ2-1; unclear D gene. Germline V gives CDR1 MNHEY, CDR2 SVGAGI. V shed 2 bases and J shed 3 bases, with 8 bases lying between them. This CDR3 has 14 residues. The CDR3, as DNA: TGTGCCAGCAGTTACGCGGACGGCTACAATGAGCAGTTCTTC. Translating gives CASSYADGYNEQFF.

The rearrangement links TRBV7-2 to TRBJ2-3; 7 bases align to TRBD2. V dropped 2 bases and J dropped 2; count of bases not matched to a gene: 13. Per germline, CDR1 SGHTA and CDR2 FQGNSA. The CDR3 has 18 residues. The CDR3 loop is CASSLFSLASGATDTQYF. In DNA form, the CDR3 reads TGTGCCAGCAGCTTATTCTCCCTAGCTAGCGGAGCCACAGATACGCAGTATTTT.

The chain carries TRBV29-1 and TRBJ2-3; TRBD2 matches 13 bases. The CDR3 loop spans 14 amino acids. V lost 7 bases and J lost 2; bases outside the gene matches: 3. CDR1 SQVTM and CDR2 ANQGSEA come from the germline V gene. CDR3 bases: TGCAGCGGACTAGCGGGAGGAATCACAGATACGCAGTATTTT. It codes for CSGLAGGITDTQYF.

The rearrangement links TRBV6-1 to TRBJ2-2; 7 nucleotides match TRBD2. V was clipped by 4 bases and J by 0 bases; unmatched bases: 11. CDR1 MNHNS and CDR2 SASEGT come from the germline V gene. The CDR3 totals 18 residues. The DNA for the CDR3 is TGTGCCAGCAGTGGTGCGGGAGTATCCTCGGCGAACACCGGGGAGCTGTTTTTT. Translation: CASSGAGVSSANTGELFF.

The rearrangement joins TRBV28 to TRBJ2-1; the match to TRBD2 covers 11 bases. The V and J ends lost 6 bases and 2 bases, in that order; junction bases with no gene match: 12. Germline CDR1 is MDHEN and CDR2 is SYDVKM. CDR3 length: 18 amino acids. CDR3 DNA sequence: TGTGCCAGCAGGCGGGACAGGGTGACTAGCGGGGCCTACAATGAGCAGTTCTTC. This translates into CASRRDRVTSGAYNEQFF.

The V call is TRBV6-5, the J call TRBJ1-1, with 8 nucleotides matching TRBD1. Trimming at V came to 0 bases and at J to 5 bases, leaving 5 bases not matched to a gene. The CDR3 has 15 amino acids. Germline CDR1 reads MNHEY; CDR2 reads SVGAGI. The CDR3 sequence is CASSYSNRGFTEAFF. The CDR3 coding sequence is TGTGCCAGCAGTTACTCTAACAGGGGGTTTACTGAAGCTTTCTTT.

This rearrangement joins TRBV4-3 to TRBJ1-2; D might be TRBD1 (5 bases). From germline, CDR1 is LGHNA and CDR2 YSLEER. V was clipped by 3 bases and J by 1 base, with 24 bases between them. There are 19 residues in the CDR3. The CDR3 protein is CASSHPAGSVGTNNYGYTF. The CDR3, as DNA: TGCGCCAGCAGCCACCCAGCTGGGTCAGTAGGGACTAATAACTATGGCTACACCTTC.

As for this clonotype: Its ends do not fully match the called genes, so a read error is possible. The J gene is TRBJ1-2, the V gene TRBV12-3 or TRBV12-4, with no clear D. There are 13 residues in the CDR3. This chain's CDR3 is CASSLGGGYDYTF. The CDR3 DNA sequence: TGTGCCAGCAGTTTAGGGGGAGGATATGACTACACCTTC.

There are a few counts of this clonotype. The J gene is TRBJ2-7, the V gene TRBV6-5; D not resolved. The V end was cut by 6 bases, the J end by 1 base, with 13 bases between. Germline CDR1 reads MNHEY; CDR2 reads SVGAGI. The CDR3 loop spans 14 amino acids. CDR3 DNA sequence: TGTGCCAGCAGCCGAGTGGGCACTTCCTACGAGCAGTACTTC. Its translation: CASSRVGTSYEQYF.

The chain has TRBV10-3 and TRBJ2-7, with D hard to call. Trimming stripped 0 bases from V and 4 bases from J, with 10 bases between. In germline, CDR1 is ENHRY, CDR2 SYGVKD. This CDR3 contains 14 residues. CDR3: CAISESSVTYEQYF. DNA for the CDR3: TGTGCCATCAGTGAGTCTTCGGTTACTTACGAGCAGTACTTC.

This chain connects TRBV28 to TRBJ2-3; 9 nucleotides match TRBD2. The ends lost 6 bases at V and 6 bases at J; junction bases unmatched: 13. CDR3 length equals 16 residues. Per germline, CDR1 MDHEN and CDR2 SYDVKM. This CDR3 reads CASSPMSLAGTDTQYF. The CDR3 DNA sequence: TGTGCCAGCAGCCCTATGAGTCTAGCGGGGACCGATACGCAGTATTTT.

This clonotype was seen only a few times. The chain employs TRBV6-1 and TRBJ1-6, with 9 bases lining up with TRBD1. The germline V gene encodes CDR1 MNHNS and CDR2 SASEGT. V dropped 2 bases and J dropped 7; count of bases not matched to a gene: 0. The CDR3 spans 14 residues. The CDR3 region is CASSETGGNSPLHF. The CDR3 DNA reads TGTGCCAGCAGTGAAACAGGGGGCAATTCACCCCTCCACTTT.

This clonotype appeared a few times. V usage is TRBV7-2 and J usage is TRBJ2-2; no clear D. Between the trimmed V and J ends, which lost 0 bases and 6 bases, there was a span of 11 bases. The V gene's germline CDR1 is SGHTA and CDR2 FQGNSA. CDR3 length: 15 amino acids. The CDR3 loop is CASSLAVGASGELFF. The CDR3 nucleotides read TGTGCCAGCAGCTTAGCGGTAGGAGCGTCCGGGGAGCTGTTTTTT. Complete variable domain (other parts from reference TRBV7-2 and TRBJ2-2): GAGVSQSPSNKVTEKGKDVELRCDPISGHTALYWYRQSLGQGLEFLIYFQGNSAPDKSGLPSDRFSAERTGGSVSTLTIQRTQQEDSAVYLCASSLAVGASGELFFGEGSRLTVL.

The chain employs TRBV28 and TRBJ1-1; perhaps TRBD1 as D (6 bases). The CDR3 runs to 15 residues. CDR1 is MDHEN and CDR2 is SYDVKM in the germline V gene. Deletions cut 4 bases from V and 3 bases from J, with 15 bases between. CDR3 loop: CASSSHRVRDTEAFF. The DNA for the CDR3 is TGTGCCAGCAGTTCACACAGGGTTAGGGACACTGAAGCTTTCTTT.

This clonotype was counted only a few times. The V call is TRBV12-3 or TRBV12-4, the J call TRBJ1-2, with 7 nucleotides matching TRBD1. Losses at the gene ends were 6 bases for V and 7 bases for J; bases not matched to a gene: 8. This CDR3 spans 13 amino acids. CDR3 region: CASRPDRAGGYTF. CDR3 in DNA: TGTGCCAGCAGGCCCGACAGGGCTGGTGGCTACACCTTC.

The chain is built from TRBV9 and TRBJ2-2; 10 positions match TRBD1. V lost 3 bases and J lost 3; bases outside the gene matches: 5. This CDR3 is built from 16 residues. Germline values: CDR1 SGDLS, CDR2 YYNGEE. The CDR3 region is CASSAWTGGYTGELFF. CDR3 DNA sequence: TGTGCCAGCAGCGCGTGGACAGGGGGATACACCGGGGAGCTGTTTTTT.

The chain carries TRBV4-3 and TRBJ2-2; TRBD2 matches 8 bases. The CDR3 spans 17 residues. Trimming at V came to 1 base and at J to 0 bases, leaving 4 bases not matched to a gene. CDR1 and CDR2 from the germline V gene are LGHNA and YSLEER. In nucleotides, the CDR3 is TGCGCCAGCAGCCAAGTCCGTAGCGGGGCGAACACCGGGGAGCTGTTTTTT. Its translation is CASSQVRSGANTGELFF.

The chain links TRBV7-9 to TRBJ2-5; D gene ambiguous. V was cut by 3 bases and J by 5 bases, with 13 bases left in between. The CDR3 totals 14 residues. Germline V lookup: CDR1 SEHNR, CDR2 FQNEAQ (reference sequence). The CDR3 DNA sequence: TGTGCCAGCAGCTTTAGGACCGGGCGGGAGACCCAGTACTTC. Translated, it gives CASSFRTGRETQYF.

This clonotype was seen at least ten times. The chain recombines TRBV28 with TRBJ2-7; D might be TRBD2 (5 bases). V lost 4 bases and J lost 2, with 6 bases in between. The CDR3 extends over 12 amino acids. Germline V CDR1 and CDR2: MDHEN, SYDVKM. CDR3 sequence: CASSSGTYEQYF. For the CDR3, the DNA is TGTGCCAGCAGTTCGGGGACCTACGAGCAGTACTTC.

This clonotype occurred once. The V call is TRBV5-4, the J call TRBJ2-5; 7 positions match TRBD2. This CDR3 contains 14 residues. Germline V lookup: CDR1 SGHNT, CDR2 YYREEE (reference sequence). With 0 bases clipped from V and 11 bases from J, the junction kept 10 bases outside the gene matches. The CDR3 nucleotides are TGTGCCAGCAGCTTGGTTATTGGGGGGGGAGAGCAGTACTTC. Translated, it gives CASSLVIGGGEQYF.

The table lists this clonotype with a few counts. The chain recombines TRBV6-6 with TRBJ1-6; perhaps TRBD1 as D (6 bases). The germline V gene encodes CDR1 MNHNY and CDR2 SVGAGI (reference sequence). Trimming stripped 4 bases from V and 10 bases from J, with 17 bases between. CDR3 size: 15 residues. Here the CDR3 reads CASSWIPGGRSPLHF. CDR3 DNA sequence: TGTGCCAGCAGTTGGATACCCGGGGGCAGATCACCCCTCCACTTT.

The CDR3 coding sequence is TGCAGCGCCACCAGGGTGGAGGAGACCCAGTACTTC. Amino acid sequence: CSATRVEETQYF. The rearrangement uses TRBV29-1 and TRBJ2-5, with a possible D match to TRBD1 (5 bases). Germline assignment: CDR1 SQVTM and CDR2 ANQGSEA. This CDR3 has 12 amino acids. V was clipped by 7 bases and J by 5 bases, with 14 bases between them.

The chain joins TRBV29-1 to TRBJ2-7; D is uncertain. V was trimmed by 6 bases and J by 5 bases, leaving 11 bases between them. This CDR3 has 11 residues. The germline V gene encodes CDR1 SQVTM and CDR2 ANQGSEA. CDR3 DNA: TGCAGCGTGGTGGCCGTGGACGAGCAGTACTTC. Translated, it gives CSVVAVDEQYF.

V is TRBV23-1 and J is TRBJ1-2; 8 nucleotides align to TRBD1. TRBV23-1 is reported as an ORF; its role is uncertain. The CDR3 sequence is 17 residues long. V lost 8 bases, J lost 8 bases, and 22 bases stayed unmatched. The CDR3 is CASLGAGGEGESVGYTF. The CDR3 DNA is TGCGCCAGCCTGGGGGCAGGGGGCGAAGGAGAATCGGTCGGCTACACCTTC.